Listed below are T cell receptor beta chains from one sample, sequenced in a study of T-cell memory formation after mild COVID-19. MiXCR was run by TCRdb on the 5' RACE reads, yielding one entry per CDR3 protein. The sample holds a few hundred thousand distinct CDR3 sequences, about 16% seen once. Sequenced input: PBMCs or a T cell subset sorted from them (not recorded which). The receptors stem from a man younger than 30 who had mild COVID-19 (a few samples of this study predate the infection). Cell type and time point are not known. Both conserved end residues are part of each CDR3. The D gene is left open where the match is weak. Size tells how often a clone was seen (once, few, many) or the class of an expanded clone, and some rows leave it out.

CDR3nt: TGTGCCAGCAGCCCCCTGACCCTGAACACTGAAGCTTTCTTT
CDR3aa: CASSPLTLNTEAFF
v_gene: TRBV7-2
j_gene: TRBJ1-1
abundance: -
d_gene: -

CDR3nt: TGTGCCAGCAGCTTCCGGGACAGGGGGCGCGAGGAGACCCAGTACTTC
CDR3aa: CASSFRDRGREETQYF
v_gene: TRBV7-9
j_gene: TRBJ2-5
abundance: many
d_gene: TRBD1

CDR3nt: TGTGCCAGCAGCCCAACGGGGGGGGCTAAAGAGACCCAGTACTTC
CDR3aa: CASSPTGGAKETQYF
v_gene: TRBV7-9
j_gene: TRBJ2-5
abundance: many
d_gene: TRBD2

CDR3nt: TGTGCCAGCTCACCCGGGACAGACCCAAAAGAGACCCAGTACTTC
CDR3aa: CASSPGTDPKETQYF
v_gene: TRBV18
j_gene: TRBJ2-5
abundance: few
d_gene: TRBD1

CDR3nt: TGCGCCAGCAGCCGAGCGGGCGGGGATACGCAGTATTTT
CDR3aa: CASSRAGGDTQYF
v_gene: TRBV4-3
j_gene: TRBJ2-3
abundance: -
d_gene: -

CDR3nt: TGTGCCAGCAGCGACAGCCTCTACGAGCAGTACTTC
CDR3aa: CASSDSLYEQYF
v_gene: TRBV25-1
j_gene: TRBJ2-7
abundance: many
d_gene: -

CDR3nt: TGTGCCAGCAGAAGTATCGGGGGGCGGAACACCGGGGAGCTGTTTTTT
CDR3aa: CASRSIGGRNTGELFF
v_gene: TRBV6-5
j_gene: TRBJ2-2
abundance: many
d_gene: -

CDR3nt: TGTGCCAGCAGCTATAGCCCGGGGACCACAGATACGCAGTATTTT
CDR3aa: CASSYSPGTTDTQYF
v_gene: TRBV7-2
j_gene: TRBJ2-3
abundance: -
d_gene: -

CDR3nt: TGTGCCAGCAGTGGGACAGCTCAGCCCCAGCATTTT
CDR3aa: CASSGTAQPQHF
v_gene: TRBV12-3/TRBV12-4
j_gene: TRBJ1-5
abundance: -
d_gene: TRBD1

CDR3nt: TGTGCCATCAAACCCGCCAGTTCGAACACCGGGGAGCTGTTTTTT
CDR3aa: CAIKPASSNTGELFF
v_gene: TRBV10-3
j_gene: TRBJ2-2
abundance: -
d_gene: -

CDR3nt: TGTGCCAGCAGACCCCGGGCGGGCGGAGAAGAGACCCAGTACTTC
CDR3aa: CASRPRAGGEETQYF
v_gene: TRBV6-6
j_gene: TRBJ2-5
abundance: -
d_gene: -

CDR3nt: TGTGCCAGCAGCTCTCCAGCCGGGACAGGGGCCTACGAGCAGTACTTC
CDR3aa: CASSSPAGTGAYEQYF
v_gene: TRBV6-2/TRBV6-3
j_gene: TRBJ2-7
abundance: -
d_gene: TRBD1

CDR3nt: TGTGCCACCAGGACAGGGGGCGCAGATACGCAGTATTTT
CDR3aa: CATRTGGADTQYF
v_gene: TRBV7-9
j_gene: TRBJ2-3
abundance: few
d_gene: TRBD1

CDR3nt: TGTGCCTGGAGTCATTCCTACGAGCAGTACTTC
CDR3aa: CAWSHSYEQYF
v_gene: TRBV30
j_gene: TRBJ2-7
abundance: -
d_gene: -

CDR3nt: TGTGCCAGCAGCGTAGAATGGACTCCGAACACCGGGGAGCTGTTTTTT
CDR3aa: CASSVEWTPNTGELFF
v_gene: TRBV9
j_gene: TRBJ2-2
abundance: few
d_gene: -

CDR3nt: TGTGCCAGCAGCCGGGACAGGGGGTTGGGGATGAACATTCAGTACTTC
CDR3aa: CASSRDRGLGMNIQYF
v_gene: TRBV7-2
j_gene: TRBJ2-4
abundance: -
d_gene: TRBD1

CDR3nt: TGCAGCGTTGTTCCCCAGGGTTCTGAGACCCAGTACTTC
CDR3aa: CSVVPQGSETQYF
v_gene: TRBV29-1
j_gene: TRBJ2-5
abundance: -
d_gene: -

CDR3nt: TGTGCCAGCAGCTTAGAGGGGGGACGCTTCGCCAGGCAAAACTATGGCTACACCTTC
CDR3aa: CASSLEGGRFARQNYGYTF
v_gene: TRBV7-2
j_gene: TRBJ1-2
abundance: -
d_gene: -

CDR3nt: TGCAGTGCTAGAGATCCGGGACAGGGAGGAGATACGCAGTATTTT
CDR3aa: CSARDPGQGGDTQYF
v_gene: TRBV20-1
j_gene: TRBJ2-3
abundance: -
d_gene: TRBD1

CDR3nt: TGTGCCAGCAGCGTAGGAACAGGGTGGTCCTACGAGCAGTACTTC
CDR3aa: CASSVGTGWSYEQYF
v_gene: TRBV9
j_gene: TRBJ2-7
abundance: -
d_gene: -

CDR3nt: TGTGCCAGCAGCTTAAGAAGCTCCTATAATTCACCCCTCCACTTT
CDR3aa: CASSLRSSYNSPLHF
v_gene: TRBV7-8
j_gene: TRBJ1-6
abundance: few
d_gene: -

CDR3nt: TGCAGTGCTACCCAAGAGACCCAGTACTTC
CDR3aa: CSATQETQYF
v_gene: TRBV20-1
j_gene: TRBJ2-5
abundance: -
d_gene: -

CDR3nt: TGTGCCATCAGGGCTAGCGGGGGCCCATACAATGAGCAGTTCTTC
CDR3aa: CAIRASGGPYNEQFF
v_gene: TRBV10-3
j_gene: TRBJ2-1
abundance: few
d_gene: TRBD2

CDR3nt: TGCGCCAGCAGCCAAGGGCTATCGGGACAGGGCTTCGTCTATGGCTACACCTTC
CDR3aa: CASSQGLSGQGFVYGYTF
v_gene: TRBV4-3
j_gene: TRBJ1-2
abundance: few
d_gene: TRBD1

CDR3nt: TGCGCCAGCAGCCAGCCGGGACAGGGTCCCAATCAGCCCCAGCATTTT
CDR3aa: CASSQPGQGPNQPQHF
v_gene: TRBV4-1
j_gene: TRBJ1-5
abundance: many
d_gene: TRBD1

CDR3nt: TGTGCCAGCGGATCGGGCCCTGGGAACTATGGCTACACCTTC
CDR3aa: CASGSGPGNYGYTF
v_gene: TRBV7-2
j_gene: TRBJ1-2
abundance: -
d_gene: -

CDR3nt: TGTGCCAGCGGCAGGGGGAACACCGGGGAGCTGTTTTTT
CDR3aa: CASGRGNTGELFF
v_gene: TRBV7-3
j_gene: TRBJ2-2
abundance: few
d_gene: -

CDR3nt: TGTGCCAGCAGTACGGGGAAGCGTGGGTTCTATGGCTACACCTTC
CDR3aa: CASSTGKRGFYGYTF
v_gene: TRBV6-5
j_gene: TRBJ1-2
abundance: few
d_gene: -

CDR3nt: TGTGCCAGCAGCCAGCAGGACAGGGGGCGCATAAGTGGCTACACCTTC
CDR3aa: CASSQQDRGRISGYTF
v_gene: TRBV11-2
j_gene: TRBJ1-2
abundance: -
d_gene: TRBD1

CDR3nt: TGTGCCAGCAGCGGAACGAGGGAGAATTGGAACACTGAAGCTTTCTTT
CDR3aa: CASSGTRENWNTEAFF
v_gene: TRBV7-9
j_gene: TRBJ1-1
abundance: -
d_gene: -

CDR3nt: TGTGCCAGCAGGTCACCGGGACAGAATTTATTTCCCCTCCACTTT
CDR3aa: CASRSPGQNLFPLHF
v_gene: TRBV6-6
j_gene: TRBJ1-6
abundance: -
d_gene: TRBD1

CDR3nt: TGTGCCAGCAGTTTCGCTAGGAGCTCCTACGAGCAGTACTTC
CDR3aa: CASSFARSSYEQYF
v_gene: TRBV12-3/TRBV12-4
j_gene: TRBJ2-7
abundance: few
d_gene: -

CDR3nt: TGTGCCAGCAGCTTCGTAGCGGTGATGAGAGAGACCCAGTACTTC
CDR3aa: CASSFVAVMRETQYF
v_gene: TRBV7-9
j_gene: TRBJ2-5
abundance: few
d_gene: -

CDR3nt: TGCGCCAGCTTTCCGACCCTGGCAGGCGATGAAGCTTTCTTT
CDR3aa: CASFPTLAGDEAFF
v_gene: TRBV5-1
j_gene: TRBJ1-1
abundance: few
d_gene: -

CDR3nt: TGTGCCAGCAGACCCCCGGGACTAGCGGGGGCCGGGGAGCTGTTTTTT
CDR3aa: CASRPPGLAGAGELFF
v_gene: TRBV12-3/TRBV12-4
j_gene: TRBJ2-2
abundance: -
d_gene: TRBD2

CDR3nt: TGTGCCAGCAGTACCAGGGACGGCTATGGCTACACCTTC
CDR3aa: CASSTRDGYGYTF
v_gene: TRBV12-3/TRBV12-4
j_gene: TRBJ1-2
abundance: few
d_gene: -

CDR3nt: TGTGCCAGCTCACGCCTCCAGGGACAGGGGAATCAGCCCCAGCATTTT
CDR3aa: CASSRLQGQGNQPQHF
v_gene: TRBV18
j_gene: TRBJ1-5
abundance: -
d_gene: TRBD1

CDR3nt: TGTGCCAGCAGTTACCCAGGGAACACTGAAGCTTTCTTT
CDR3aa: CASSYPGNTEAFF
v_gene: TRBV6-5
j_gene: TRBJ1-1
abundance: many
d_gene: -

CDR3nt: TGCAGCGTTGAACTGGGGGCAAACACCGGGGAGCTGTTTTTT
CDR3aa: CSVELGANTGELFF
v_gene: TRBV29-1
j_gene: TRBJ2-2
abundance: few
d_gene: -

CDR3nt: TGTGCCAGCAGCTTAGGGCGGGGGTCGGCCTACAATGAGCAGTTCTTC
CDR3aa: CASSLGRGSAYNEQFF
v_gene: TRBV7-2
j_gene: TRBJ2-1
abundance: -
d_gene: TRBD2

CDR3nt: TGCGCCAGCAGCTTGGGGATGGAATCTGAAGCTTTCTTT
CDR3aa: CASSLGMESEAFF
v_gene: TRBV5-1
j_gene: TRBJ1-1
abundance: few
d_gene: -

CDR3nt: TGTGCCAGCAATCCGAGGGCCTATGGCTACACCTTC
CDR3aa: CASNPRAYGYTF
v_gene: TRBV6-4
j_gene: TRBJ1-2
abundance: -
d_gene: -

CDR3nt: TGTGCCAGCAGCCCGACGGTCCAAATCTGGGGCTACACCTTC
CDR3aa: CASSPTVQIWGYTF
v_gene: TRBV5-6
j_gene: TRBJ1-2
abundance: -
d_gene: -

CDR3nt: TGTGCCAGCAGCCATAGAGGGGATGAAAAACTGTTTTTT
CDR3aa: CASSHRGDEKLFF
v_gene: TRBV4-2
j_gene: TRBJ1-4
abundance: few
d_gene: -

CDR3nt: TGTGCCATCAGTGAGTCGGCAACCGTAACAGATACGCAGTATTTT
CDR3aa: CAISESATVTDTQYF
v_gene: TRBV10-3
j_gene: TRBJ2-3
abundance: medium-sized
d_gene: -

CDR3nt: TGTGCCATCAGCTGGGACACAGATATATTT
CDR3aa: CAISWDTDIF
v_gene: TRBV10-3
j_gene: TRBJ1-6
abundance: -
d_gene: -

CDR3nt: TGTGCCAGCAGCCACCTCAGGGGCCACGAGCAGTACTTC
CDR3aa: CASSHLRGHEQYF
v_gene: TRBV5-8
j_gene: TRBJ2-7
abundance: few
d_gene: -

CDR3nt: TGTGCCAGCAGCTTTCTCGGACAGAGCTCTGGGGCCAACGTCCTGACTTTC
CDR3aa: CASSFLGQSSGANVLTF
v_gene: TRBV7-9
j_gene: TRBJ2-6
abundance: -
d_gene: -

CDR3nt: TGTGCCAGCAGTTACTCCGCAGGGCGAGGTGAGCAGTTCTTC
CDR3aa: CASSYSAGRGEQFF
v_gene: TRBV6-5
j_gene: TRBJ2-1
abundance: -
d_gene: -

CDR3nt: TGTGCCAGCAGTTCCCATCAGGACAGGGGTGTCTACAATGAGCAGTTCTTC
CDR3aa: CASSSHQDRGVYNEQFF
v_gene: TRBV6-5
j_gene: TRBJ2-1
abundance: few
d_gene: TRBD1

CDR3nt: TGCAGTGCTAGGGTCCCAGGGGCGGGCGGCTACACCTTC
CDR3aa: CSARVPGAGGYTF
v_gene: TRBV20-1
j_gene: TRBJ1-2
abundance: few
d_gene: -

CDR3nt: TGTGCCAGCAGTTCGGACAGGGAGTACGAGCAGTACTTC
CDR3aa: CASSSDREYEQYF
v_gene: TRBV12-3/TRBV12-4
j_gene: TRBJ2-7
abundance: few
d_gene: TRBD1

CDR3nt: TGCAGTGCCAGGACCGGGACTAGTAATGAGCAGTTCTTC
CDR3aa: CSARTGTSNEQFF
v_gene: TRBV20-1
j_gene: TRBJ2-1
abundance: few
d_gene: TRBD2

CDR3nt: TGTGCCAGCAGCGGGGGGACGCAGTATTTT
CDR3aa: CASSGGTQYF
v_gene: TRBV7-9
j_gene: TRBJ2-3
abundance: -
d_gene: -

CDR3nt: TGTGCCAGCAGCTTGCCGACTACCGAACAAGAGACCCAGTACTTC
CDR3aa: CASSLPTTEQETQYF
v_gene: TRBV7-2
j_gene: TRBJ2-5
abundance: few
d_gene: -

CDR3nt: TGCGCCAGCAGCCTGGACGCGGTCTGGGACTACACCTTC
CDR3aa: CASSLDAVWDYTF
v_gene: TRBV5-1
j_gene: TRBJ1-2
abundance: few
d_gene: -